The source of this TCR beta chain is a study of T-cell memory formation after mild COVID-19. Study-level information: Largely donor-specific TCR clusters were found.

Libraries for TCRalpha and TCRbeta carried sample barcodes and unique molecular identifiers via 5'RACE. TCRdb called the 5' RACE reads again in MiXCR, with one record for every CDR3 protein. Of approximately 250,000 distinct CDR3 sequences detected, about a sixth appear once; the ten largest clones hold approximately 23%. This clonotype was detected only a few times. Its specificity is not known. The CDR3 totals 17 residues. Germline V lookup: CDR1 WNHNN, CDR2 SYGVQD (reference sequence). With V trimmed by 3 bases and J by 2 bases, 10 bases remained unmatched. General study findings and limits: Mainly in CM and EM were contracting CD4+ clones; CD8+ were in EMRA. Contracting clones from day 15 to 85 showed balanced CD4/CD8; later expanders favored CD4+.

The clonotype comes from a young man who had mild COVID-19 (a few samples of this study predate the infection). Cell type and time point are not known. Input material: PBMCs or a T cell subset sorted from them (not recorded which). The chain recombines TRBV10-1 with TRBJ2-3; 8 positions match TRBD2. This CDR3 is CASSDATLAEYTDTQYF. The DNA of the CDR3 is TGCGCCAGCAGTGATGCGACACTAGCGGAATACACAGATACGCAGTATTTT.